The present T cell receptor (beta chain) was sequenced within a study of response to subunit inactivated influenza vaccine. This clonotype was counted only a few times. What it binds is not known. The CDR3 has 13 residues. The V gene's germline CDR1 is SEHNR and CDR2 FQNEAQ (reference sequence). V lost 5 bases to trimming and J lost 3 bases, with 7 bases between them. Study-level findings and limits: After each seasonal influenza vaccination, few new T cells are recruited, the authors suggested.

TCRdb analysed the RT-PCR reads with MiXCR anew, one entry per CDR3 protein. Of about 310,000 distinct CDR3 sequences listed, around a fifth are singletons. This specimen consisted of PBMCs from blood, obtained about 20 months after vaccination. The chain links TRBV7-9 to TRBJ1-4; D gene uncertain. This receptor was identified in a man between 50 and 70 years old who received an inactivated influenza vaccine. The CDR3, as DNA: TGTGCCAGCAGCCCGGCCCCTAATGAAAAACTGTTTTTT. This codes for CASSPAPNEKLFF. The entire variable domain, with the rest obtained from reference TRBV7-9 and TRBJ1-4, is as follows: DTGVSQNPRHKITKRGQNVTFRCDPISEHNRLYWYRQTLGQGPEFLTYFQNEAQLEKSRLLSDRFSAERPKGSFSTLEIQRTEQGDSAMYLCASSPAPNEKLFFGSGTQLSVL.